These T cell receptor beta chains were read from a single sample in a study of cytomegalovirus exposure and HLA in healthy donors. The method was immunoSEQ multiplex PCR; TCRdb's version includes in-frame clones alone and lacks a portion of them. The sample records about 150,000 clones, over 70% being singletons. The source material was PBMCs. The receptors derive from a woman in her late teens or twenties in good health and CMV-seronegative. Each CDR3 is given with its conserved first and last residue.

TRBV9,CASSSRGDEQFF
TRBV5-1,CASSLGRNYGYTF
TRBV7-7,CASSLGQRSYEQYF
TRBV27,CASRSSQGSYGYTF
TRBV6-6,CASSSTGPYTDTQYF
TRBV25-1,CASSETGGRSPLHF
TRBV9,CASSPSPGALYGYTF
TRBV5-1,CASSSSGQPPGAYTF
TRBV10-1,CASSSGVLTEAFF
TRBV12-5,CASAPGREAFF